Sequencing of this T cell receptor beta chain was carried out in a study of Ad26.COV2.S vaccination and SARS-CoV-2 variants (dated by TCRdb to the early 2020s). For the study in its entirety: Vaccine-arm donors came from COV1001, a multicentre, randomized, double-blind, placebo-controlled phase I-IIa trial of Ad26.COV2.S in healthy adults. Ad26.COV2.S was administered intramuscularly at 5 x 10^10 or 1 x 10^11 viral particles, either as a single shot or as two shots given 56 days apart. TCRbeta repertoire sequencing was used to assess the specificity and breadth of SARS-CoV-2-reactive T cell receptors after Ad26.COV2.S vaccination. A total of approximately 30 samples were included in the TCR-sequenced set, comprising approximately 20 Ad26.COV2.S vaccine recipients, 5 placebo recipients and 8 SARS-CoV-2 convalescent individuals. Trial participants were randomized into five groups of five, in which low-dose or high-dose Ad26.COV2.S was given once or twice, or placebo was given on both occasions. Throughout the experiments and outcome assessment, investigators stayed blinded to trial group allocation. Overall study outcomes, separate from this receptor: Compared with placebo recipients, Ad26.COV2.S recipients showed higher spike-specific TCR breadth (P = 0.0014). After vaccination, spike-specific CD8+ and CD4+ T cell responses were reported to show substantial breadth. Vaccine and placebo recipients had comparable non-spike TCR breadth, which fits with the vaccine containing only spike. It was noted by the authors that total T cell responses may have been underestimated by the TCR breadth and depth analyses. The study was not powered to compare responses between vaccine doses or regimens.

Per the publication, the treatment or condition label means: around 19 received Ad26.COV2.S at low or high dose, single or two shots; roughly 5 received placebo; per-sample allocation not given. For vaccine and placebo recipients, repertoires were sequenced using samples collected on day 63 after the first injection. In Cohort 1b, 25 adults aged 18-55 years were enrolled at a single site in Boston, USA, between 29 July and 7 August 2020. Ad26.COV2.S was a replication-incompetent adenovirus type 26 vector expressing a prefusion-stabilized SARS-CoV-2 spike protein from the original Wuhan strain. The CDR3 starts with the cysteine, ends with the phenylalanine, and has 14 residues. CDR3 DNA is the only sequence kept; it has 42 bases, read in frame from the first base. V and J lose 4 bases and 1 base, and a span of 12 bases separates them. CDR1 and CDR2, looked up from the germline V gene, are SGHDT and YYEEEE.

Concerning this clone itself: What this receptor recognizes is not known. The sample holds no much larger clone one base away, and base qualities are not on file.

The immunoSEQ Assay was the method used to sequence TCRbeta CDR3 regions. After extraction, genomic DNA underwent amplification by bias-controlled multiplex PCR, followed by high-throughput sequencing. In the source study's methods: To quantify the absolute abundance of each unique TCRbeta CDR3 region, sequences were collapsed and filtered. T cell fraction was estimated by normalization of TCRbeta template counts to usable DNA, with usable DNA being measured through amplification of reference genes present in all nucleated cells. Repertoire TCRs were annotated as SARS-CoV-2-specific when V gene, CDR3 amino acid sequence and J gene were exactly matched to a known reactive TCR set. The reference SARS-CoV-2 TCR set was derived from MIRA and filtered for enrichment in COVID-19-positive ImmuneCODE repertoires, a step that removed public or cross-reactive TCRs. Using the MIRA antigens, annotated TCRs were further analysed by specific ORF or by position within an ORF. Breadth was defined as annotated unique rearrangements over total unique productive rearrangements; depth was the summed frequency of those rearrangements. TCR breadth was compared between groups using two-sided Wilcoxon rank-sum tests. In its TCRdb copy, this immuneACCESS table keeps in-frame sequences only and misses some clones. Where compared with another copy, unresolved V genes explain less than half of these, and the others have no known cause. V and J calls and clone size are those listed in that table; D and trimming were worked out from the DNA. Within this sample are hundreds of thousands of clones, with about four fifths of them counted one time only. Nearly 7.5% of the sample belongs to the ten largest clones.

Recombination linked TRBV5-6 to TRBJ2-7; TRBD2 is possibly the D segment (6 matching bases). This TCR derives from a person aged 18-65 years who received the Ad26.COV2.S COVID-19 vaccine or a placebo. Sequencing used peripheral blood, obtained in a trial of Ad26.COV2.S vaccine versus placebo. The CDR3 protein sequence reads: CASSRDWGSYEQYF. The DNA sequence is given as TGTGCCAGCAGCCGGGACTGGGGGTCCTACGAGCAGTACTTC.